The next 27 T cell receptor beta chains were all read from a single sample in a study of blood T cell repertoires in COVID-19. The table came from immunoSEQ multiplex PCR; TCRdb's copy has only in-frame clones and leaves some out. The sample gives around 180,000 clones, roughly 84% of which show up once; 18% is in the top ten. The sequenced sample was peripheral blood. Receptor source: a person between 65 and 79 years old with COVID-19, enrolled during active disease.

The chain employs TRBV7-8 and TRBJ2-3; D ambiguous. This CDR3 is 13 amino acids long. Germline V CDR1 and CDR2: SGHVS, FQNEAQ. Trimming left V 3 bases short and J 3 bases short, with 7 bases between. As DNA, the CDR3 is TGTGCCAGCAGCTTCGGGTTAACAGATACGCAGTATTTT. Protein product: CASSFGLTDTQYF.

V and J are TRBV5-4 and TRBJ2-1, with D tentatively TRBD2 (5 bases). Between the trimmed V and J ends, which lost 0 bases and 3 bases, there was a span of 13 bases. Looked up from germline, CDR1 is SGHNT and CDR2 is YYREEE (reference sequence). The CDR3 runs 16 residues. The CDR3 protein is CASSLGSAVVYNEQFF. The DNA of the CDR3 is TGTGCCAGCAGCTTGGGATCAGCGGTCGTCTACAATGAGCAGTTCTTC.

This chain uses TRBV14 with TRBJ1-1, with D perhaps TRBD1 (6 bases). CDR1 SGHDN and CDR2 FVKESK come from the germline V gene. With 0 bases removed from V and 3 bases from J, the gap between germline ends came to 20 bases. This CDR3 region has 18 residues. CDR3 sequence (DNA): TGTGCCAGCAGCCAAGATCTGACAGGCTTCAGGGTGGACACTGAAGCTTTCTTT. Translation gives CASSQDLTGFRVDTEAFF.

The chain joins TRBV5-6 to TRBJ2-1, with 7 bases fitting TRBD2. V dropped 4 bases and J dropped 10; count of bases not matched to a gene: 14. Germline V gives CDR1 SGHDT, CDR2 YYEEEE. The CDR3 is 15 amino acids. The CDR3 here is CASSPFLGGEGEQFF. The CDR3 DNA sequence: TGTGCCAGCAGCCCCTTTTTGGGAGGGGAAGGAGAGCAGTTCTTC.

A remark on this clone: This sample includes further DNA sequences coding for the same CDR3. The genes are TRBV28 and TRBJ2-7, with D tentatively TRBD2 (5 bases). V gave up 10 bases and J gave up 6 bases, with 13 bases separating them. Germline V gene sequence: CDR1 MDHEN, CDR2 SYDVKM. The CDR3 length is 11 residues. The CDR3, as DNA: TGTGCCACCCGGGGTACGCCCGAGCAGTACTTC. Translation gives CATRGTPEQYF.

This clone was observed a handful of times. This chain joins TRBV7-2 and TRBJ2-7, with a weak D call TRBD2 (7 bases). The CDR3 covers 13 residues. V lost 7 bases and J lost 7, with 17 bases in between. Germline V gene sequence: CDR1 SGHTA, CDR2 FQGNSA. Here the CDR3 DNA reads TGTGCCAGCACGTTCGGGGGGCGCGGGGAGCAGTACTTC. Amino acid sequence: CASTFGGRGEQYF.

This rearrangement joins TRBV28 to TRBJ2-7; TRBD1 agrees at 9 bases. V lost 5 bases to trimming and J lost 5 bases; unmatched junction nucleotides: 13. The CDR3 totals 16 residues. CDR1 and CDR2 (germline): MDHEN, SYDVKM. CDR3 DNA: TGTGCCAGCAGTCCACAACAGGGGGCGCAAGGGAACGAGCAGTACTTC. Amino acids: CASSPQQGAQGNEQYF.

The rearrangement links TRBV3-1 (or the pseudogene TRBV3-2) to TRBJ2-3, with TRBD1 matching over 9 bases. V lost 1 base and J lost 3; bases outside the gene matches: 2. The CDR3 extends over 15 amino acids. Germline loops: CDR1 LGHDT, CDR2 YNNKEL (reference sequence). The CDR3 DNA is TGTGCCAGCAGCCAAGGGGACAGGGATACAGATACGCAGTATTTT. This translates into CASSQGDRDTDTQYF.

CDR3 protein: CASRTQGATGELFF. CDR3 in DNA: TGTGCCAGCAGAACGCAGGGTGCCACCGGGGAGCTGTTTTTT. This sequence joins TRBV28 and TRBJ2-2, with D perhaps TRBD1 (5 bases). The V and J ends lost 6 bases and 4 bases respectively, with 12 bases between them. The CDR3 consists of 14 residues. Germline CDR1 and CDR2: MDHEN and SYDVKM. The entire variable domain, with the rest obtained from reference TRBV28 and TRBJ2-2, is as follows: DVKVTQSSRYLVKRTGEKVFLECVQDMDHENMFWYRQDPGLGLRLIYFSYDVKMKEKGDIPEGYSVSREKKERFSLILESASTNQTSMYLCASRTQGATGELFFGEGSRLTVL.

The DNA for the CDR3 is TGTGCCAGCAGTACGGGGACAGGGGGCGCGAAGGATAACTATGGCTACACCTTC. It yields the protein CASSTGTGGAKDNYGYTF. The chain links TRBV27 to TRBJ1-2; 12 bases agree with TRBD1. Unmatched junction bases numbered 11, after V lost 5 bases and J lost 1 base. This CDR3 spans 18 amino acids. Per germline, CDR1 MNHEY and CDR2 SMNVEV (reference sequence).

The CDR3 region has the DNA TGTGCCGGGGCCCAGGGGAAGGTTAATGAGCAGTTCTTC. Its protein is CAGAQGKVNEQFF. The genes are TRBV2 and TRBJ2-1; a possible D gene is TRBD1 (6 bases). The CDR3 sequence is 13 residues long. The germline V gene has CDR1 SNHLY and CDR2 FYNNEI. Trimming took 11 bases from V and 7 from J, leaving 18 bases between them.

This clone was seen a handful of times. This chain links TRBV4-1 with TRBJ2-2; a weak D match, TRBD1 (6 bases). The CDR3 has 15 amino acids. The V gene lost 3 bases and the J gene lost 4 bases, with 12 bases spanning the gap. Germline V gene sequence: CDR1 MGHRA, CDR2 YSYEKL. The CDR3 DNA reads TGCGCCAGCAGCCACACAACAGGGCTCACCGGGGAGCTGTTTTTT. Amino acids: CASSHTTGLTGELFF.

The rearrangement joins TRBV14 to TRBJ1-1; 7 bases are a match to TRBD1. The germline V gene encodes CDR1 SGHDN and CDR2 FVKESK. J was trimmed by 4 bases and V by 10 bases; bases with no gene match: 9. The CDR3 covers 13 residues. The CDR3 DNA is TGTGCCACCGAGACAGGGTTGGGCACTGAAGCTTTCTTT. The encoded protein is CATETGLGTEAFF.

CDR3 sequence: CASSVQASPSSYEQYF. DNA of the CDR3: TGTGCCAGCAGCGTCCAGGCGAGCCCAAGCTCCTACGAGCAGTACTTC. The genes are TRBV4-2 and TRBJ2-7; D gene unclear. Germline loops: CDR1 LGHNA, CDR2 YNFKEQ. The CDR3 spans 16 residues. V was pared by 5 bases and J by 0 bases, with 17 bases between.

The chain is built from TRBV15 and TRBJ1-6; D gene uncertain. The CDR3 consists of 13 residues. Trimming left V 3 bases short and J 7 bases short, with 7 bases between. CDR1 and CDR2 (germline): LNHNV, YYDKDF (reference sequence). This chain's CDR3 is CATSSSANSPLHF. DNA of the CDR3: TGTGCCACCAGCAGTTCTGCGAATTCACCCCTCCACTTT.

The chain is built from TRBV28 and TRBJ2-1; 13 bases fit TRBD2. The CDR3 is made up of 17 amino acids. Germline V gene data show CDR1 as MDHEN and CDR2 as SYDVKM. The J segment lost 6 bases and the V segment lost 2 bases, leaving 7 bases of the junction unmatched. CDR3 sequence: CASSLMTSGGIGNEQFF. The CDR3 DNA reads as TGTGCCAGCAGTTTAATGACTAGCGGGGGGATAGGCAATGAGCAGTTCTTC.

In its sample, this clone was seen a few times. The rearrangement joins TRBV11-3 to TRBJ2-7, with 8 bases lining up with TRBD1. The trim removed 4 bases at V and 7 bases at J, leaving 6 bases unmatched. Germline CDR1 reads SGHNT; CDR2 reads YENEEA. This CDR3 spans 13 amino acids. CDR3 sequence (DNA): TGTGCCAGCAGCTCGACAGGGGTGGGGGAGCAGTACTTC. Translated: CASSSTGVGEQYF.

The chain recombines TRBV19 with TRBJ2-5, with D perhaps matching TRBD1 (6 bases). Trimming pared 6 bases from V and 2 bases from J, leaving 10 bases between. Germline CDR1 and CDR2: LNHDA and SQIVND (reference sequence). CDR3 length: 13 amino acids. The CDR3 here is CASRGRGQETQYF. Here the CDR3 DNA reads TGTGCCAGTAGGGGCAGGGGACAAGAGACCCAGTACTTC.

The chain employs TRBV19 and TRBJ2-7, with 7 positions matching TRBD2. Germline V gene lookup returns CDR1 LNHDA and CDR2 SQIVND (reference sequence). V lost 7 bases, J lost 0 bases, and 6 bases stayed unmatched. The CDR3 length is 14 residues. In DNA, the CDR3 is TGTGCCAGTAAGAGGGAGGGCCCCTCCTACGAGCAGTACTTC. Translation gives CASKREGPSYEQYF.

The chain is built from TRBV3-1 (or the pseudogene TRBV3-2) and TRBJ2-7, with 9 positions matching TRBD2. From germline, CDR1 is LGHDT and CDR2 YNNKEL (reference sequence). This CDR3 spans 17 amino acids. Losses at the gene ends were 4 bases for V and 2 bases for J; bases not matched to a gene: 12. DNA for the CDR3: TGTGCCAGCAGCCGAGGGACTAGCACGGGGATCACCTACGAGCAGTACTTC. Protein sequence: CASSRGTSTGITYEQYF.

This clone showed up just once. The J gene is TRBJ2-1, the V gene TRBV7-3, with D perhaps TRBD2 (5 bases). The CDR3 is 15 amino acids. In germline, CDR1 is SGHTA, CDR2 FQGTGA. Trimming took 5 bases from V and 1 from J, leaving 12 bases between them. CDR3: CASSPSAGSYNEQFF. CDR3 in DNA: TGTGCCAGCAGCCCATCTGCGGGTTCCTACAATGAGCAGTTCTTC.

V is TRBV24-1 and J is TRBJ2-5; D possibly corresponds to TRBD2 (6 bases). This CDR3 comprises 15 residues. Germline loops: CDR1 KGHDR, CDR2 SFDVKD. V was trimmed by 4 bases and J by 2 bases, leaving 13 bases between them. This CDR3 reads CATSEAPGRQETQYF. In DNA, the CDR3 is TGTGCCACCAGTGAAGCACCCGGGAGACAAGAGACCCAGTACTTC.

This chain uses TRBV6-2 or TRBV6-3 with TRBJ1-1, with D possibly matching TRBD1 (5 bases). From germline, CDR1 is MNHEY and CDR2 SVGEGT. Trimming left V 2 bases short and J 7 bases short, with 8 bases between. There are 12 residues in the CDR3. The CDR3 bases are TGTGCCAGCAGTTACCGGCAGGGTGAAGCTTTCTTT. Residues: CASSYRQGEAFF.

This chain uses TRBV9 with TRBJ2-2; possible D gene TRBD2, 5 bases. Germline lookup yields CDR1 SGDLS and CDR2 YYNGEE. CDR3 length equals 16 residues. Trimming stripped 0 bases from V and 4 bases from J, with 13 bases between. The chain's CDR3 is CASSVELTRVTGELFF. The CDR3, as DNA: TGTGCCAGCAGCGTAGAACTAACGAGGGTCACCGGGGAGCTGTTTTTT.

The CDR3 is CASSRQDTQYF. As DNA, the CDR3 is TGTGCCAGCAGCCGTCAAGATACGCAGTATTTT. The rearrangement links TRBV3-1 (or the pseudogene TRBV3-2) to TRBJ2-3; D is ambiguous. Trimming took off 4 bases at V and 5 bases at J, with 4 bases between the two ends. Germline V lookup: CDR1 LGHDT, CDR2 YNNKEL (reference sequence). This CDR3 is built from 11 residues.

This clone occurred a few times. The gene calls are TRBV5-6 and TRBJ1-6, with D maybe TRBD1 (5 bases). Germline V lookup: CDR1 SGHDT, CDR2 YYEEEE. Trimming cost V 0 bases and J 6 bases, with 10 bases left between them. CDR3 length: 15 amino acids. CDR3 in amino acids: CASSLGPGGNSPLHF. CDR3 DNA: TGTGCCAGCAGCTTGGGTCCGGGGGGTAATTCACCCCTCCACTTT.

In this sample, this clone turned up once. The J gene is TRBJ2-5, the V gene TRBV11-2; D possibly corresponds to TRBD1 (6 bases). Germline V lookup: CDR1 SGHAT, CDR2 FQNNGV. This CDR3 contains 14 residues. The V gene lost 5 bases and the J gene lost 8 bases, with 18 bases spanning the gap. CDR3 DNA sequence: TGTGCCAGCAGCCCGGTGTGGACAGCAGAAACCCAGTACTTC. It is translated as CASSPVWTAETQYF.